The clone carrying this T cell receptor (beta chain) was counted once. Produced via immunoSEQ multiplex PCR; TCRdb's table is partial and in-frame only. Of about 700,000 clones in the sample, around 92% were seen once. Germline CDR1 reads SEHNR; CDR2 reads FQNEAQ (reference sequence). The CDR3 is made up of 16 amino acids. Trimming cost V 5 bases and J 4 bases, with 18 bases left between them. This entry is derived from a study of shared clonotypes between healthy human individuals. CD45RO negativity and positive selection for CCR7 defined naive CD8 cells, a population that excluded terminally differentiated effector memory CD45RA+ cells.

This clonotype was obtained from a man younger than 45 in good health. This chain uses TRBV7-9 with TRBJ2-1; perhaps TRBD2 as D (6 bases). The sample taken for sequencing was naive CD8+ T cells sorted from blood. The CDR3 loop is CASSPLDSGAYNEQFF. DNA of the CDR3: TGTGCCAGCAGCCCCCTGGATAGCGGAGCGTACAATGAGCAGTTCTTC.